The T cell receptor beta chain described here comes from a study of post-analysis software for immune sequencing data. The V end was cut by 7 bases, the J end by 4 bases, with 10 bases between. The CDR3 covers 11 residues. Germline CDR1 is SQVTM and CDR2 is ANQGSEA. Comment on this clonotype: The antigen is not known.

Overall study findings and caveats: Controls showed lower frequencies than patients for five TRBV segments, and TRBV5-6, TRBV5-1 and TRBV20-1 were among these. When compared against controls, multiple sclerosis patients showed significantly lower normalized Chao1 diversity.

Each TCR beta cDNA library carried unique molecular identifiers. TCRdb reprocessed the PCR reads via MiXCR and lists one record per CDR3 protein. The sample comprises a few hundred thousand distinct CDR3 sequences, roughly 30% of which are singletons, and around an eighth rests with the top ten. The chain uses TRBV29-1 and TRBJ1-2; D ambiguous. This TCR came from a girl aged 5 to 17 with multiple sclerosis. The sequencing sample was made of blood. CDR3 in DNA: TGCAGCGCCCTGGGAGGCTATGGCTACACCTTC. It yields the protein CSALGGYGYTF.